The 16 T cell receptor beta chains presented below share a single source sample, sequenced in a study of T cells in Graves' hyperthyroidism and ophthalmopathy. TCR beta CDR3 regions were amplified from RNA. HTBI primers were employed in a first-round RT-PCR of the TCR CDR3. TCRdb passed the multiplex PCR reads through MiXCR, listing each CDR3 protein once. The sample consists of roughly 560,000 distinct CDR3 sequences, around 15% of them appearing once. Sequenced material: blood. The receptors originated from a woman aged 40 to 55 with Graves' ophthalmopathy.

This clonotype has ten or more counts. The chain joins TRBV28 to TRBJ2-2, with D unresolved. The V end lost 2 bases, the J end lost 1 base, and 2 bases lay between the germline ends. The germline CDR1 and CDR2 sequences are MDHEN and SYDVKM. The CDR3 has 13 amino acids. The CDR3, as DNA: TGTGCCAGCAGTTTAGTGAACACCGGGGAGCTGTTTTTT. This codes for CASSLVNTGELFF.

This chain joins TRBV20-1 and TRBJ2-7, with 13 bases aligning to TRBD2. The germline CDR1 and CDR2 sequences are DFQATT and SNEGSKA (reference sequence). The junction had 10 bases not matched to a gene; V was cut back by 6 bases and J by 2 bases. The CDR3 has 16 amino acids. The CDR3 coding sequence is TGCAGTGCAGAACCGGGACTAGCGGGAAGAACCTACGAGCAGTACTTC. It yields the protein CSAEPGLAGRTYEQYF.

This clonotype was counted many times. The chain recombines TRBV2 with TRBJ2-7, with a tentative D call TRBD1 (5 bases). Trimming pared 4 bases from V and 4 bases from J, leaving 5 bases between. This CDR3 is 11 amino acids long. Germline V gene data show CDR1 as SNHLY and CDR2 as FYNNEI. The CDR3 is CASSGQYEQYF. CDR3 DNA: TGTGCCAGCAGTGGACAGTACGAGCAGTACTTC.

In regard to this clonotype: The CDR3 does not end in the conserved phenylalanine or tryptophan, so this is likely a read error. The chain employs TRBV29-1 and TRBJ2-6; TRBD1 matches at 9 bases. The V and J ends lost 0 bases and 1 base, in that order; junction bases with no gene match: 7. Per germline, CDR1 SQVTM and CDR2 ANQGSEA. The CDR3 is made up of 18 amino acids. DNA for the CDR3: TGCAGCGTTGAAGAACTAGGGACAGGGAGGTCTGGGGCCAACGTCCTGACTTCC. It codes for CSVEELGTGRSGANVLTS.

The V call is TRBV6-1, the J call TRBJ2-6; TRBD1 aligns across 7 bases. Germline CDR1 reads MNHNS; CDR2 reads SASEGT. CDR3 length: 15 residues. J gave up 4 bases and V 6 bases, and 6 bases lay outside the gene matches. Here the CDR3 DNA reads TGTGCCAGCAGAAGACAGGGTATGGGGGCCAACGTCCTGACTTTC. This codes for CASRRQGMGANVLTF.

This clonotype was observed at least ten times. The V and J genes are TRBV28 and TRBJ1-2; weak D call: TRBD1 (6 bases). Germline CDR1 reads MDHEN; CDR2 reads SYDVKM. V gave up 2 bases and J gave up 2 bases, with 12 bases separating them. This CDR3 is built from 15 residues. CDR3: CASSLTGQSNYGYTF. In DNA form, the CDR3 reads TGTGCCAGCAGTTTAACGGGACAATCGAACTATGGCTACACCTTC.

Many counts were recorded for this clonotype. This chain uses TRBV7-9 with TRBJ1-2, with 7 bases identical to TRBD1. CDR1 and CDR2 (germline): SEHNR, FQNEAQ (reference sequence). This CDR3 is 15 amino acids long. J lost 8 bases, V lost 2 bases, and 11 bases had no gene match. CDR3 nucleotides: TGTGCCAGCAGCTTAAATACTGGCCAGGGGGGAGGCTACACCTTC. It yields the protein CASSLNTGQGGGYTF.

V is TRBV12-3 or TRBV12-4 and J is TRBJ1-2, with D perhaps matching TRBD1 (5 bases). CDR3 length equals 14 residues. V was cut by 6 bases and J by 8 bases, with 19 bases left in between. CDR3 region: CASSQGTFIDGYTF. The CDR3 DNA reads TGTGCCAGCAGCCAAGGGACGTTCATTGACGGCTACACCTTC.

This clonotype has at least ten counts. CDR3 in amino acids: CASSISGRGLNQPQHF. The CDR3 DNA sequence: TGTGCCAGTAGTATTAGTGGCAGGGGGTTAAATCAGCCCCAGCATTTT. V is TRBV19 and J is TRBJ1-5, with 7 bases identical to TRBD1. Germline CDR1 reads LNHDA; CDR2 reads SQIVND (reference sequence). The V segment lost 3 bases and the J segment 4 bases; nucleotides outside the gene matches: 9. The CDR3 sequence is 16 residues long.

This clonotype was seen at least ten times. The chain combines TRBV2 with TRBJ2-2; D call uncertain. V was shortened by 6 bases and J by 3 bases, with 5 bases between the two germline ends. The CDR3 runs 12 residues. Germline loops: CDR1 SNHLY, CDR2 FYNNEI. DNA for the CDR3: TGTGCCAGCAGACAGCACACCGGGGAGCTGTTTTTT. It encodes CASRQHTGELFF.

In this sample, this clonotype turned up many times. V gene TRBV5-6 combines with J gene TRBJ1-1; D unclear. V was shortened by 4 bases and J by 1 base, with 8 bases between the two germline ends. The CDR3 totals 13 residues. CDR1 and CDR2 from the germline V gene are SGHDT and YYEEEE. DNA for the CDR3: TGTGCCAGCAGCAAACAAAGGAACACTGAAGCTTTCTTT. Encoded protein: CASSKQRNTEAFF.

This clonotype has a count of ten or more. The gene calls are TRBV12-3 or TRBV12-4 and TRBJ2-7; weak D call: TRBD2 (5 bases). This CDR3 has 15 residues. V was clipped by 7 bases and J by 0 bases, with 16 bases between them. The CDR3 DNA reads TGTGCCAGCAAACAGCTAGCTACCCCCTCCTACGAGCAGTACTTC. Its protein is CASKQLATPSYEQYF.

This clonotype was counted ten times or more. This sequence joins TRBV19 and TRBJ1-1; TRBD1 is a possible D gene (6 bases). Germline CDR1 and CDR2: LNHDA and SQIVND (reference sequence). CDR3 length equals 12 residues. The ends were cut back, 6 bases at V and 7 bases at J, with 12 bases in the middle. CDR3 loop: CASRPQGGEAFF. In DNA form, the CDR3 reads TGTGCCAGTAGGCCACAGGGAGGTGAAGCTTTCTTT.

J is TRBJ2-5 and V is TRBV29-1, with 9 nucleotides matching TRBD1. After removal of 2 bases from V and 5 bases from J, the junction contained 3 bases not matched to a gene. CDR3 size: 13 residues. Germline V CDR1 and CDR2: SQVTM, ANQGSEA. The CDR3 bases are TGCAGCGTTGAATGGGACAGGGATGAGACCCAGTACTTC. Its protein is CSVEWDRDETQYF.

At least ten counts were recorded for this clonotype. The chain has TRBV7-9 and TRBJ1-5; no clear D gene. Germline V gene lookup returns CDR1 SEHNR and CDR2 FQNEAQ (reference sequence). This CDR3 region has 13 residues. The V end lost 5 bases, the J end lost 7 bases, and 12 bases lay between the germline ends. For the CDR3, the DNA is TGTGCCAGCAGCCGGGGTGGGGAACAGCCCCAGCATTTT. It specifies CASSRGGEQPQHF.

The table lists this clonotype with many counts. The chain combines TRBV9 with TRBJ2-7, with 7 bases aligning to TRBD1. CDR1 and CDR2 from the germline V gene are SGDLS and YYNGEE. The CDR3 has 13 residues. Trimming removed 0 bases from V and 6 bases from J; junction bases left unmatched: 3. The CDR3 DNA is TGTGCCAGCAGCGTAGGACAGGGAAGCGAGCAGTACTTC. Its translation: CASSVGQGSEQYF.